The clone carrying this TCR beta chain was seen only once. The V segment lost 3 bases and the J segment 7 bases; nucleotides outside the gene matches: 6. The germline V gene has CDR1 SGHVS and CDR2 FNYEAQ. The CDR3 loop spans 16 amino acids. These data belong to a study of technical replicates of blood from a few donors. Generated by immunoSEQ multiplex PCR, the TCRdb table keeps only in-frame clones and is missing some. The sample lists over 55,000 clones, about 96% occurring once. V is TRBV7-6 and J is TRBJ2-7, with 16 bases identical to TRBD2. Sequenced: T cells isolated from PBMCs. The source of this sequence is a human donor in good health. CDR3 in amino acids: CASSLGTSGGALEQYF. The DNA of the CDR3 is TGTGCCAGCAGCTTGGGGACTAGCGGGGGGGCGTTAGAGCAGTACTTC. The variable domain in full, with the rest retrieved from reference TRBV7-6 and TRBJ2-7, is GAGVSQSPRYKVTKRGQDVALRCDPISGHVSLYWYRQALGQGPEFLTYFNYEAQQDKSGLPNDRFSAERPEGSISTLTIQRTEQRDSAMYRCASSLGTSGGALEQYFGPGTRLTVT.